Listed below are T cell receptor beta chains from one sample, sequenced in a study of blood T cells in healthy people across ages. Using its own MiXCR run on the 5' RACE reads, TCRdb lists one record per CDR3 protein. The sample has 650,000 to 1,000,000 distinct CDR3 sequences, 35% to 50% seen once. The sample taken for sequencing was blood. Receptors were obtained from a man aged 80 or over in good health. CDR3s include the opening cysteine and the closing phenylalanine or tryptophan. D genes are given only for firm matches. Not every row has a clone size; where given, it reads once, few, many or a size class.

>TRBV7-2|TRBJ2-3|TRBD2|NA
TGTGCCAGCAGCCCCAGGGACTATACAGATACGCAGTATTTT
CASSPRDYTDTQYF
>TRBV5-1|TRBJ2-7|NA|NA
TGCGCCAGCAGCTTGGGCAAGACAGCTTTGGTCTCCTACGAGCAGTACTTC
CASSLGKTALVSYEQYF
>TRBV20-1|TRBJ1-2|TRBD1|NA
TGCAGTGCGTTAGACAGGGCAGGTGGCTACACCTTC
CSALDRAGGYTF
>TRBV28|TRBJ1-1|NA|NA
TGTGCCAGCAACAGGGTAAACACTGAAGCTTTCTTT
CASNRVNTEAFF
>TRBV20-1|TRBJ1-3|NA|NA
TGCAGTGCTAGTCCGGCAGGGGCAGATGGAAACACCATATATTTT
CSASPAGADGNTIYF
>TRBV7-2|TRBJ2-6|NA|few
TGTGCCAGCAGCTTAGTGGGGCAGAACTCTGGGGCCAACGTCCTGACTTTC
CASSLVGQNSGANVLTF
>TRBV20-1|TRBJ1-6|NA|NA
TGCAGTGCTAGAGATATTGGGACCGGGGGTTCACCCCCCCACTTT
CSARDIGTGGSPPHF
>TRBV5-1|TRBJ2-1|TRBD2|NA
TGCACCAGCAGCTTGGGAGGTAGCGGGAGCTACAATGAGCAGTTCTTC
CTSSLGGSGSYNEQFF
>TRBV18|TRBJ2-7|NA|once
TGTGCCAGCTCACCTAGACAGCCGCTACCCTACGAGCAGTACTTC
CASSPRQPLPYEQYF
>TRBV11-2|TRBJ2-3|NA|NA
TGTGCCAGCAGCGGACAGCGCACAGATACGCAGTATTTT
CASSGQRTDTQYF
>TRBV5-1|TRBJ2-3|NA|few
TGCGCCAGCAGCTCGCCAATACAGCGAGGCGATACGCAGTATTTT
CASSSPIQRGDTQYF
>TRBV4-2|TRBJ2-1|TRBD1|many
TGTGCCAGCAGCCAAGAGGGGACAGGGGGTTACAATGAGCAGTTCTTC
CASSQEGTGGYNEQFF
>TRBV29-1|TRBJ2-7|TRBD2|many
TGCAGCGTTGAAGTCACGTCGGGGGGTGAGCAGTACTTC
CSVEVTSGGEQYF
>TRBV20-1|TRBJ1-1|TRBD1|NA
TGCAGTGCTAACGCAGGGGGGTTGGGCACTGAAGCTTTCTTT
CSANAGGLGTEAFF
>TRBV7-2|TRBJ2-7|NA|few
TGTGCCAGCAGCTTAACAGGGCAGTCCTACGAGCAGTACTTC
CASSLTGQSYEQYF
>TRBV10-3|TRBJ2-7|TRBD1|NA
TGTGCCATCAGTGAGTCGACAGGGACCTACGAGCAGTACTTC
CAISESTGTYEQYF
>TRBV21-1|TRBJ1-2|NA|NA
NA
CASSKGGFGRGIDGYTF
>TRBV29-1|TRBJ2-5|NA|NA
TGCAGCGTTGTATGGGTCGGGTTGGGTGCCGATGAGCAGTACTTC
CSVVWVGLGADEQYF
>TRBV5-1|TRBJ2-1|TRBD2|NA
TGCGCCAGCAGCAGGGCGGGAGCGGCTGAGCAGTTCTTC
CASSRAGAAEQFF
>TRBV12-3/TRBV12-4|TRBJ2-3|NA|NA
TGTGCCAGCAGTAGAGCGCGAGCAGATACGCAGTATTTT
CASSRARADTQYF
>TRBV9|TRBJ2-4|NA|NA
TGTGCCAGTAGCGTAGTTCCGGGGTCGGAAAACATTCAGTACTTC
CASSVVPGSENIQYF
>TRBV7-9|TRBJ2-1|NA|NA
TGTGCCAGCAGCTCCCCACTCCTTTACAATGAGCAGTTCTTC
CASSSPLLYNEQFF
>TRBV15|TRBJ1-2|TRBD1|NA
TGTGCCACCAGTAGGGACAGGCATGGTGGCTACACCTTC
CATSRDRHGGYTF
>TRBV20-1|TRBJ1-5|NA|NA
TGCAGTGCTAGATCTATAGGGGATGGCAATCAGCCCCAGCATTTT
CSARSIGDGNQPQHF
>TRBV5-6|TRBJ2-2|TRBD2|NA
TGTGCCAGCAGCTCCGTAGCGGGAACGGGCACCGGGGAGCTGTTTTTT
CASSSVAGTGTGELFF
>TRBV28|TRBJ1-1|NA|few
TGTGCCAGCAGTTCCGACAGAGGTCCGATGAACACTGAAGCTTTCTTT
CASSSDRGPMNTEAFF
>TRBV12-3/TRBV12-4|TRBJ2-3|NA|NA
TGTGCCAGCAGCCCAGGGCTCCCATGGACAGATACGCAGTATTTT
CASSPGLPWTDTQYF
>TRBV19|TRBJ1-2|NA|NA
TGTGCCAGTAGTATAGACCGAGACGGGGGACTCAGTGGCTACACCTTC
CASSIDRDGGLSGYTF
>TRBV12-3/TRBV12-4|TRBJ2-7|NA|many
TGTGCCAGCAGTTTAGGCCGGGTAGTTTCCTACGAGCAGTACTTC
CASSLGRVVSYEQYF
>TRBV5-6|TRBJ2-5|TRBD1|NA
TGTGCCAGCAGCTTGGAGGGACAGCGGTGGGGAAAGACCCAGTACTTC
CASSLEGQRWGKTQYF
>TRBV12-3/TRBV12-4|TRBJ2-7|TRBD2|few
TGTGCCAGCAGTTCCGGGACTAGTAACGAGCAGTACTTC
CASSSGTSNEQYF
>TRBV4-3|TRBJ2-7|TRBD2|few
TGCGCCAGCAGCCAAGATTGGGACTACAGCTACGAGCAGTACTTC
CASSQDWDYSYEQYF
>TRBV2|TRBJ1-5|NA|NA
TGTGCCAGCAGTGAAGGCAGGGTCAATCAGCCCCAGCATTTT
CASSEGRVNQPQHF
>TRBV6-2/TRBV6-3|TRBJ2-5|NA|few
TGTGCCAGCAGTTTATCCCCCGTACAGATCGTGGAGACCCAGTACTTC
CASSLSPVQIVETQYF
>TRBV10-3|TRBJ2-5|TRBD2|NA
TGTGCCATCAGTCCTGGGACTAGCGGGAGTCAAGAGACCCAGTACTTC
CAISPGTSGSQETQYF